These 2 T cell receptor beta chains came from one sample sequenced in a study of blood T cell repertoires in COVID-19. Sequencing was performed with immunoSEQ multiplex PCR; in TCRdb, only in-frame clones are kept and a portion is missing. The table lists some 80,000 clones, 88% of them singletons. The specimen was peripheral blood. These receptor sequences come from a human donor in a cohort sampled during active COVID-19.

The CDR3 sequence: CASSLNGQGGYNEQFF. DNA for the CDR3: TGTGCCAGCAGCTTAAATGGTCAAGGAGGGTATAATGAGCAGTTCTTC. The chain links TRBV7-3 to TRBJ2-1; possible D gene TRBD2, 6 bases. This CDR3 spans 16 amino acids. V was trimmed by 1 base and J by 7 bases, leaving 17 bases between them. CDR1 is SGHTA, CDR2 FQGTGA, per germline.

The chain carries TRBV3-1 (or the pseudogene TRBV3-2) and TRBJ2-3; 14 nucleotides agree with TRBD2. V lost 6 bases and J lost 1; bases outside the gene matches: 6. The CDR3 spans 17 residues. The germline CDR1 and CDR2 sequences are LGHDT and YNNKEL (reference sequence). The CDR3 bases are TGTGCCAGCAGTCCAAGGGGACTAGCGGGGGGCACAGATACGCAGTATTTT. Translating gives CASSPRGLAGGTDTQYF.